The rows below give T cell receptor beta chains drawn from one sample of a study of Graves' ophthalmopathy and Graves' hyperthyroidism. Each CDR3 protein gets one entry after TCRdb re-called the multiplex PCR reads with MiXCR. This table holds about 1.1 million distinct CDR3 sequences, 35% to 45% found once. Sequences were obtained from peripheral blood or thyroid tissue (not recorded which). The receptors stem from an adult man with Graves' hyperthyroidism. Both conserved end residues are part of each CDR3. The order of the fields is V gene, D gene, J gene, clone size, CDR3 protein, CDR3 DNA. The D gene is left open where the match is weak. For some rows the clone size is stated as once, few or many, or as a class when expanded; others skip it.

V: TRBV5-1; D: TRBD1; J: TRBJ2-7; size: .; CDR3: CASSSTMTGEDEQYF; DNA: TGTGCCAGCAGTTCGACTATGACAGGGGAGGACGAGCAGTACTTC
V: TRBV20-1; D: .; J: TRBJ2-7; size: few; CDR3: CSATDQEYEQYF; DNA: TGCAGTGCTACTGATCAGGAATACGAGCAGTACTTC
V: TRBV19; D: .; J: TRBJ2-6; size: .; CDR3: CASSLAGDYGANVLTF; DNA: TGTGCCAGCAGTTTGGCAGGGGATTATGGGGCCAACGTCCTGACTTTC
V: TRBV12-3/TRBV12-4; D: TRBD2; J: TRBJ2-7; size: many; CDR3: CASRPSGYYEQYF; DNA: TGTGCCAGCAGGCCTAGCGGGTACTACGAGCAGTACTTC
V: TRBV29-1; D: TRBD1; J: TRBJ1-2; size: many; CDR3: CSVAGQGAVYGYTF; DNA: TGCAGCGTTGCGGGACAGGGGGCTGTCTATGGCTACACCTTC
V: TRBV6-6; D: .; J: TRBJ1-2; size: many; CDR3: CASRQSREGGYTF; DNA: TGTGCCAGCAGACAGTCCAGGGAAGGTGGCTACACCTTC
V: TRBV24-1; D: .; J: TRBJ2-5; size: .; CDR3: CASSPLREETQYF; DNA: TGTGCCAGCTCACCCCTGAGGGAAGAGACCCAGTACTTC
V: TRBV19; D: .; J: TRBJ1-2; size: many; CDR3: CASSIERGRSYGYTF; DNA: TGTGCCAGTAGTATAGAGCGGGGGAGAAGCTATGGCTACACCTTC
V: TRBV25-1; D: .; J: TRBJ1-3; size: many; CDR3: CASSDSRTGNTIYF; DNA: TGTGCCAGCAGTGACAGCAGAACTGGAAACACCATATATTTT
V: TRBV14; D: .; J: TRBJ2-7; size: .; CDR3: CARPGAREQYF; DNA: TGTGCTAGGCCGGGAGCGCGCGAGCAGTACTTC
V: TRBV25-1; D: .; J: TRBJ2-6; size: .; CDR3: CASSARRVGGAPGANVLTF; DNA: TGTGCCAGCAGTGCTAGGAGGGTAGGGGGCGCCCCTGGGGCCAACGTCCTGACTTTC
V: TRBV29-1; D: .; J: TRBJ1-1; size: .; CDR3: CSVDGTVNTEAFF; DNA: TGCAGCGTTGATGGGACGGTGAACACTGAAGCTTTCTTT
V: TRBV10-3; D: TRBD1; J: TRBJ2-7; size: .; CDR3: CAISQTGIYEQYF; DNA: TGTGCCATCAGTCAGACAGGGATCTACGAGCAGTACTTC
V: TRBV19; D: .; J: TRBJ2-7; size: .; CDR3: CASSGPGLRGYEQYF; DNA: TGTGCCAGTAGTGGACCGGGTTTGAGGGGCTACGAGCAGTACTTC
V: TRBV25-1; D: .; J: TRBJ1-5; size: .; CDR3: CASSPPTQGF; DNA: TGTGCCAGCAGTCCGCCCACCCAGGGTTTT
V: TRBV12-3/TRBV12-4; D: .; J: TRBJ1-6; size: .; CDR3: CASSLEAVGSPLHF; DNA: TGTGCCAGCAGTTTAGAGGCGGTCGGTTCACCCCTCCACTTT
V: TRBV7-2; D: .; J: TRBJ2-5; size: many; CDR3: CASCRRIQETQYF; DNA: TGTGCCAGCTGCCGGCGGATACAAGAGACCCAGTACTTC
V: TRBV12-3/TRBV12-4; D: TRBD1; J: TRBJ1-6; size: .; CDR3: CASSPQPGTGGAVPLHF; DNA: TGTGCCAGCAGTCCCCAACCCGGGACAGGGGGCGCGGTTCCCCTCCACTTT
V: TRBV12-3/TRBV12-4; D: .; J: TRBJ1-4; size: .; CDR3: CASSLVGTPEKLFF; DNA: TGTGCCAGCAGTTTAGTGGGGACGCCTGAAAAACTGTTTTTT
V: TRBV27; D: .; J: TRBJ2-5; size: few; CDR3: CASSSPGAQETQYF; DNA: TGTGCCAGCAGTTCCCCGGGGGCCCAAGAGACCCAGTACTTC
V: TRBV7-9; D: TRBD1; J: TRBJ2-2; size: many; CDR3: CASSIQGLTTGELFF; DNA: TGTGCCAGCAGCATACAGGGGCTAACCACCGGGGAGCTGTTTTTT
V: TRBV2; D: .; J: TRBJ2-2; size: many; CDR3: CASSGVSWNTGELFF; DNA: TGTGCCAGCAGTGGGGTTAGCTGGAACACCGGGGAGCTGTTTTTT
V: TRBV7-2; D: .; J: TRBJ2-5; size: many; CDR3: CASSPSREKTQYF; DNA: TGTGCCAGCAGCCCAAGCAGGGAGAAGACCCAGTACTTC
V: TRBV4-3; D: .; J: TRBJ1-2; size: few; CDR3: CASSQTTGTYGYTF; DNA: TGCGCCAGCAGCCAAACGACAGGCACCTATGGCTACACCTTC
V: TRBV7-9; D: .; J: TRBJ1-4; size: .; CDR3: CASSTTEKLFF; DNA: TGTGCCAGCAGTACTACTGAAAAACTGTTTTTT
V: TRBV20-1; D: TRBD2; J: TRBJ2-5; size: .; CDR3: CSARDEAGDETQYF; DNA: TGCAGTGCTAGAGATGAGGCGGGAGATGAGACCCAGTACTTC
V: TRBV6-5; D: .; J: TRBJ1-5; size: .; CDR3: CASKGDHSNQPQHF; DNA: TGTGCCAGCAAAGGGGATCATAGCAATCAGCCCCAGCATTTT
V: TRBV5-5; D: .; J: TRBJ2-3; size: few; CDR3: CASSLEADTDTQYF; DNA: TGTGCCAGCAGCTTGGAGGCAGACACAGATACGCAGTATTTT
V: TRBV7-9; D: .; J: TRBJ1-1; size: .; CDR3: CASDGGLGTEAFF; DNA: TGTGCCAGCGACGGGGGGCTGGGGACTGAAGCTTTCTTT
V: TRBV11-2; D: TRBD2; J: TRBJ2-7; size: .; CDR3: CASSLRGVSYEQYF; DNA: TGTGCCAGCAGCTTACGGGGGGTCTCCTACGAGCAGTACTTC
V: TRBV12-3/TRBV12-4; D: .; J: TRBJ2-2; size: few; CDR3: CASRGSANTGELFF; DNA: TGTGCCAGCAGGGGATCAGCGAACACCGGGGAGCTGTTTTTT
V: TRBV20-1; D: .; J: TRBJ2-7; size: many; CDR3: CSGYGARVSYEQYF; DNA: TGCAGTGGCTATGGGGCCAGGGTCTCCTACGAGCAGTACTTC
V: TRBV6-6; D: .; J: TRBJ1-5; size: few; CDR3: CASLPRTLANQPQHF; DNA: TGTGCCAGCCTCCCGAGAACCCTCGCCAATCAGCCCCAGCATTTT
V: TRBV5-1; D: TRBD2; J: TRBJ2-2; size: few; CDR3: CASSLGLAGRGTGELFF; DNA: TGCGCCAGCAGCTTGGGACTAGCGGGGCGCGGCACCGGGGAGCTGTTTTTT
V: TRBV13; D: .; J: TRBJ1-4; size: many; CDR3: CASSTLTNPNEKLFF; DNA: TGTGCCAGCAGCACTCTGACCAATCCCAATGAAAAACTGTTTTTT
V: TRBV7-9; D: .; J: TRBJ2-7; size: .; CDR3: CASSKSGTNYEQYF; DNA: TGTGCCAGCAGTAAGTCTGGGACCAACTACGAGCAGTACTTC
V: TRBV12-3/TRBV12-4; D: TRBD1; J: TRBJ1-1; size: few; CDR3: CASSYWAPMTGKSEAFF; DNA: TGTGCCAGCAGTTACTGGGCGCCCATGACAGGGAAGTCTGAAGCTTTCTTT